A selection of T cell receptor beta chains follows, all from one sample in a study of graft-versus-host responses after intestinal transplantation. Generated by immunoSEQ multiplex PCR, the TCRdb table keeps only in-frame clones and is missing some. Among 20,000 or so clones, about nine tenths were seen once, and the ten largest hold roughly 51%. Here the sequenced sample was bone marrow, taken roughly 19 weeks after transplant. The receptors shown here come from a human patient who received an intestinal transplant, so some T cells may come from the graft donor. Both conserved end residues are part of each CDR3. A D gene is named only where the DNA matches it firmly. Size is stated for part of the rows, as once, few or many counts, or as a class when the clone is expanded.

d_call j_call clone_size v_call cdr3_nt cdr3_aa
- TRBJ1-4 - TRBV7-8 TGTGCCAGCAGCTTAACTCCGACGGCAACTAATGAAAAACTGTTTTTT CASSLTPTATNEKLFF
- TRBJ1-4 - TRBV18 TGTGCCAGCTCACCACTTCGGGTGGGGGCAACTAATGAAAAACTGTTTTTT CASSPLRVGATNEKLFF
TRBD2 TRBJ2-7 - TRBV6-6 TGTGCCAGCAGTTTAAGAGCGGGAGGCTCCTACGAGCAGTACTTC CASSLRAGGSYEQYF
TRBD1 TRBJ1-5 - TRBV7-9 TGTGCCAGCAGTGGGACAGGGGGGGGTCAGCCCCAGCATTTT CASSGTGGGQPQHF
- TRBJ1-4 - TRBV4-1 TGCGCCAGCAGCCAAGATTCCGATTCGGAAGGGGACCGTGCTAATGAAAAACTGTTTTTT CASSQDSDSEGDRANEKLFF
- TRBJ2-7 - TRBV11-2 TGTGCCAGCAGCTTAGGTTCTAGCAGCTTCTACGAGCAGTACTTC CASSLGSSSFYEQYF
TRBD1 TRBJ1-5 few TRBV27 TGTGCCAGCAGTCCGGCGGGACAGGCCGACAATCAGCCCCAGCATTTT CASSPAGQADNQPQHF
- TRBJ2-3 - TRBV7-3 TGTGCCAGCAGCTTCGCGGGATTCACAGATACGCAGTATTTT CASSFAGFTDTQYF
- TRBJ2-7 - TRBV2 TGTGCCAGCAGTGCAGGGAACTCCTACGAGCAGTACTTC CASSAGNSYEQYF
- TRBJ1-3 - TRBV5-6 TGTGCCAGCAGCACCCGTGGGAGGGGCTTCGGAAACACCATATATTTT CASSTRGRGFGNTIYF
TRBD1 TRBJ2-7 once TRBV6-5 TGTGCCAGCAGTTACGACGGGACAGTGGGATACGAGCAGTACTTC CASSYDGTVGYEQYF
TRBD1 TRBJ2-7 - TRBV5-1 TGCGCCAGCAGCCTGGGGACAGGGTCTTCCTACGAGCAGTACTTC CASSLGTGSSYEQYF
TRBD1 TRBJ2-5 - TRBV29-1 TGCAGCGTTGGACAGGGAGTAGAGACCCAGTACTTC CSVGQGVETQYF
TRBD2 TRBJ2-1 - TRBV27 TGTGCCAGCAGTTTAGTGGGACTAGCAAGCTCCTACAATGAGCAGTTCTTC CASSLVGLASSYNEQFF
- TRBJ2-7 - TRBV5-6 TGTGCCAGCAAACCGGGACAAGGCTTTTACGAGCAGTACTTC CASKPGQGFYEQYF
- TRBJ1-2 - TRBV7-9 TGTGCCAGCAGCTTAATCACTGAATCACTGAGCTATGGCTACACCTTC CASSLITESLSYGYTF
- TRBJ1-5 once TRBV5-6 TGTGCCAGCAGCAGCGGGCTGTATCAGCCCCAGCATTTT CASSSGLYQPQHF
- TRBJ1-2 - TRBV29-1 TGCAGCGTTGAGCAGGGGAGGCATGGCTACACCTTC CSVEQGRHGYTF
TRBD1 TRBJ2-2 - TRBV11-2 TGTGCCAGCAGTTCAAGACTGGGACAGTCAAGCTCCGGGGAGCTGTTTTTT CASSSRLGQSSSGELFF
- TRBJ1-1 - TRBV19 TGTGCCAGTAGTATCTTAGCTAACACTGAAGCTTTCTTT CASSILANTEAFF
- TRBJ2-3 - TRBV6-4 TGTGCCAGCAGTGCCGCAGGGAGCACAGATACGCAGTATTTT CASSAAGSTDTQYF
TRBD1 TRBJ1-2 few TRBV27 TGTGCCAGCAGTTCCTCCCTGACAGGGGGCGCGGAGGGCTACACCTTC CASSSSLTGGAEGYTF
- TRBJ1-4 - TRBV5-8 TGTGCCAGGCGACCTGCCCAGGGCGGGGAAAAACTGTTTTTT CARRPAQGGEKLFF
TRBD1 TRBJ2-1 - TRBV7-9 TGTGCCAGCACCATCGACAGGGCCATCTCCAATGAGCAGTTCTTC CASTIDRAISNEQFF
- TRBJ2-2 - TRBV11-2 TGTGCCAGCGGCAACAGGAGGGGTTCCGGGGAGCTGTTTTTT CASGNRRGSGELFF
- TRBJ2-3 - TRBV7-9 TGTGCCAGCAGCTTAACCGACGGAAACACAGATACGCAGTATTTT CASSLTDGNTDTQYF
- TRBJ2-3 - TRBV29-1 TGCAGCGTTGAAGATCCCTCCACAGATACGCAGTATTTT CSVEDPSTDTQYF
- TRBJ1-1 - TRBV9 TGTGCCAGCAGCGTAGGGGCAGGGAAGATGAACACTGAAGCTTTCTTT CASSVGAGKMNTEAFF
- TRBJ2-1 - TRBV6-5 TGTGCCAGCAGTTATGCGGGCCAACTCAATGAGCAGTTCTTC CASSYAGQLNEQFF
- TRBJ2-1 - TRBV28 TGTGCCAGCAGTTTAACCCCGGTCGAGCAGTTCTTC CASSLTPVEQFF
- TRBJ1-5 - TRBV5-1 TGCGCCAGCAGCTTGACAGGGTCAAATCAGCCCCAGCATTTT CASSLTGSNQPQHF
TRBD1 TRBJ1-2 - TRBV6-5 TGTGCCAGCAGGTCGACAGGGGACTACACCTTC CASRSTGDYTF
TRBD2 TRBJ2-7 - TRBV27 TGTGCCAGCAGTTCTACTCTACCAACTAGCGGTAGCTCCTACGAGCAGTACTTC CASSSTLPTSGSSYEQYF
- TRBJ1-1 - TRBV5-4 TGTGCCAGCAGCTCCGGGACATACCTGAACACTGAAGCTTTCTTT CASSSGTYLNTEAFF
- TRBJ1-4 few TRBV5-1 TGCGCCAGCCGGGCCCTGACAGGAGGGGATGAAAAACTGTTTTTT CASRALTGGDEKLFF
TRBD1 TRBJ1-1 - TRBV9 TGTGCCAGCAGCGTAGGATGGGCGGACAGGGAGGACACTGAAGCTTTCTTT CASSVGWADREDTEAFF
TRBD1 TRBJ2-7 - TRBV19 TGTGCCAGTAGCTCGGGACAGGGCTACGAGCAGTACTTC CASSSGQGYEQYF